These 15 T cell receptor beta chains share one sample of origin, sequenced in a study of blood T cell repertoires in COVID-19. TCRdb's copy holds only in-frame clones and misses some; the assay was immunoSEQ multiplex PCR. Of about 320,000 clones in the sample, about 85% were seen once. The specimen was PBMCs or T cells enriched from blood (not recorded which). Receptor source: a woman in her 30s who had been exposed to COVID-19.

The genes are TRBV5-1 and TRBJ2-1, with 8 bases that match TRBD2. V shed 0 bases, J shed 9 bases, and the junction held 5 bases outside the gene matches. Looked up from germline, CDR1 is SGHRS and CDR2 is YFSETQ. There are 14 residues in the CDR3. This CDR3 reads CASSLDRGGGEQFF. The CDR3 DNA sequence: TGCGCCAGCAGCTTGGACCGGGGGGGTGGTGAGCAGTTCTTC.

In this sample, this clone turned up a few times. V gene TRBV5-5 combines with J gene TRBJ1-6; 9 nucleotides line up with TRBD1. The CDR3 runs 17 residues. J gave up 3 bases and V 4 bases, and 8 bases lay outside the gene matches. CDR1 and CDR2 from the germline V gene are SGHKS and YYEKEE (reference sequence). The CDR3 DNA reads as TGTGCCAGCAGCCCAGCCGGGACAGGGATCTATAATTCACCCCTCCACTTT. Amino acids: CASSPAGTGIYNSPLHF.

The V call is TRBV6-1, the J call TRBJ1-3, with D possibly matching TRBD1 (5 bases). The CDR3 runs to 18 residues. Germline V gene sequence: CDR1 MNHNS, CDR2 SASEGT. V dropped 1 base and J dropped 4 bases, with 20 bases sitting between them. This CDR3 reads CASSEVQGGMGTGNTIYF. The CDR3 DNA is TGTGCCAGCAGTGAAGTTCAGGGAGGGATGGGAACCGGAAACACCATATATTTT.

The chain couples TRBV5-5 to TRBJ1-6; 7 positions agree with TRBD1. The V gene end was trimmed by 4 bases and the J gene end by 7 bases; junction bases not matched to a gene: 5. CDR3 length: 14 amino acids. Germline CDR1 is SGHKS and CDR2 is YYEKEE (reference sequence). The CDR3 sequence is CASSVGQTNSPLHF. In nucleotides, the CDR3 is TGTGCCAGCAGCGTGGGACAGACGAATTCACCCCTCCACTTT.

The genes are TRBV6-5 and TRBJ1-5; 7 bases align to TRBD1. J gave up 7 bases and V 2 bases, and 8 bases lay outside the gene matches. Per the germline V gene, CDR1 is MNHEY and CDR2 is SVGAGI. This CDR3 is built from 15 residues. CDR3 sequence: CASSYGSTGNQPQHF. In DNA, the CDR3 is TGTGCCAGCAGTTACGGCTCGACAGGGAACCAGCCCCAGCATTTT.

The chain uses TRBV9 and TRBJ2-1; D perhaps matches TRBD1 (6 bases). V lost 4 bases to trimming and J lost 4 bases, with 18 bases between them. CDR1 and CDR2 from the germline V gene are SGDLS and YYNGEE. This CDR3 is built from 16 residues. CDR3 in amino acids: CASSPTSTTGYNEQFF. Written as DNA, the CDR3 is TGTGCCAGCAGCCCCACATCAACAACAGGGTACAATGAGCAGTTCTTC.

The J gene is TRBJ1-2, the V gene TRBV7-2; D unresolved. V was shortened by 6 bases and J by 0 bases, with 14 bases between the two germline ends. Per the germline V gene, CDR1 is SGHTA and CDR2 is FQGNSA. The CDR3 has 15 residues. The CDR3 DNA follows: TGTGCCAGCAGTTTCCCCGACATTGCTAACTATGGCTACACCTTC. This translates into CASSFPDIANYGYTF.

The V and J genes are TRBV18 and TRBJ1-1; TRBD1 is a possible D gene (5 bases). The germline V gene has CDR1 KGHSH and CDR2 LQKENI. The V and J ends lost 5 bases and 3 bases respectively, with 19 bases between them. CDR3 length equals 16 residues. The CDR3 DNA reads TGTGCCAGCTCAACCCAGGGTACTGGGAAAGACACTGAAGCTTTCTTT. Protein product: CASSTQGTGKDTEAFF.

The chain joins TRBV5-4 to TRBJ2-3; no definite D call. The CDR3 runs 12 residues. Germline V gene lookup returns CDR1 SGHNT and CDR2 YYREEE (reference sequence). Between the trimmed V and J ends, which lost 2 bases and 6 bases, there was a span of 7 bases. In nucleotides, the CDR3 is TGTGCCAGCAGCTTACAGATGGATACGCAGTATTTT. Protein product: CASSLQMDTQYF.

This chain uses TRBV10-1 with TRBJ1-5; tentatively, D is TRBD1 (5 bases). CDR3 length: 15 residues. V was pared by 4 bases and J by 4 bases, with 14 bases between. Germline CDR1 WNHNN, CDR2 SYGVQD (reference sequence). CDR3 nucleotides: TGCGCCAGCAGTGGTTCGGGGGAGAGAAATCAGCCCCAGCATTTT. It is translated as CASSGSGERNQPQHF.

The rearrangement joins TRBV9 to TRBJ2-1, with a possible D match to TRBD2 (5 bases). With 1 base removed from V and 12 bases from J, the gap between germline ends came to 14 bases. This CDR3 region has 13 residues. From germline, CDR1 is SGDLS and CDR2 YYNGEE. The CDR3 sequence is CASSVSTSSGQFF. The CDR3 DNA follows: TGTGCCAGCAGCGTATCCACTAGTTCTGGGCAGTTCTTC.

J is TRBJ2-1 and V is TRBV18; D is unclear. Germline V CDR1 and CDR2: KGHSH, LQKENI. V was clipped by 3 bases and J by 0 bases, with 12 bases between them. This CDR3 is built from 16 residues. This chain's CDR3 is CASSPSNTISYNEQFF. The CDR3 region has the DNA TGTGCCAGCTCACCCTCCAACACCATCTCCTACAATGAGCAGTTCTTC. Complete variable domain (other parts from reference TRBV18 and TRBJ2-1): NAGVMQNPRHLVRRRGQEARLRCSPMKGHSHVYWYRQLPEEGLKFMVYLQKENIIDESGMPKERFSAEFPKEGPSILRIQQVVRGDSAAYFCASSPSNTISYNEQFFGPGTRLTVL.

The table lists this clone with a count of one. V usage is TRBV15 and J usage is TRBJ2-2, with 9 bases matching TRBD1. The CDR3 loop spans 15 amino acids. J was trimmed by 3 bases and V by 5 bases; bases with no gene match: 4. Germline loops: CDR1 LNHNV, CDR2 YYDKDF (reference sequence). The CDR3 sequence: CATSLGDRDTGELFF. In nucleotides, the CDR3 is TGTGCCACCAGCTTAGGGGACAGGGACACCGGGGAGCTGTTTTTT.

This chain joins TRBV7-2 and TRBJ1-2; 12 nucleotides line up with TRBD1. From germline, CDR1 is SGHTA and CDR2 FQGNSA. The CDR3 has 18 residues. V gave up 1 base and J gave up 5 bases; unmatched junction bases: 11. CDR3 in DNA: TGTGCCAGCAGCTTAGGCGCGGGACAGGGGGCGCGGTTGTATGGCTACACCTTC. Translated: CASSLGAGQGARLYGYTF. The whole variable domain, remainder taken from reference TRBV7-2 and TRBJ1-2, is GAGVSQSPSNKVTEKGKDVELRCDPISGHTALYWYRQSLGQGLEFLIYFQGNSAPDKSGLPSDRFSAERTGGSVSTLTIQRTQQEDSAVYLCASSLGAGQGARLYGYTFGSGTRLTVV.

CDR3 DNA sequence: TGTGCCAGCAGCTATCAGGTGACCGGGGAGCTGTTTTTT. Translating it yields CASSYQVTGELFF. This chain connects TRBV6-5 to TRBJ2-2, with D unresolved. The CDR3 consists of 13 residues. The germline gives CDR1 MNHEY, CDR2 SVGAGI. Trimming left V 6 bases short and J 5 bases short, with 10 bases between.